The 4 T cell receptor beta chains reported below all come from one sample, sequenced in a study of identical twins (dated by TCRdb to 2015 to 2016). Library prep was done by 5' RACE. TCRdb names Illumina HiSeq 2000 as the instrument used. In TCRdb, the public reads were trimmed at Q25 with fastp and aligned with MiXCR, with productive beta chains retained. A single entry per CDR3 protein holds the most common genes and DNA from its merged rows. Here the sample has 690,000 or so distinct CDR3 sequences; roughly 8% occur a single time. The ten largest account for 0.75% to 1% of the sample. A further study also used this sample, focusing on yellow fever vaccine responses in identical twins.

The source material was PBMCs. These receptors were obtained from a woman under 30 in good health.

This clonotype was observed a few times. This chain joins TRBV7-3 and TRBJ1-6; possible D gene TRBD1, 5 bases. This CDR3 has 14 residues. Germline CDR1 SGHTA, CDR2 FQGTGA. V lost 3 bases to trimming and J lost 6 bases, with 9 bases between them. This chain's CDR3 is CASSFQGSNSPLHF. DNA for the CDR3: TGTGCCAGCAGCTTCCAGGGTAGTAATTCACCCCTCCACTTT.

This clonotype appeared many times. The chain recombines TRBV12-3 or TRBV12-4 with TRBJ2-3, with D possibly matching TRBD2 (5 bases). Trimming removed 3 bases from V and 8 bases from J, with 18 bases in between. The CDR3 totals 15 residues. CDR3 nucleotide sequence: TGTGCCAGCAGTTTTTCGGACCGGGGTTACGGTACGCAGTATTTT. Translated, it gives CASSFSDRGYGTQYF.

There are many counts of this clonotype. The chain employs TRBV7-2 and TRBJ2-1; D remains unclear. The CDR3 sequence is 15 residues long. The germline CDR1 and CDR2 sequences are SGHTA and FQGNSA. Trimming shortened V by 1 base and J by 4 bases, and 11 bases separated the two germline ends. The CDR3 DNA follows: TGTGCCAGCAGCTTAGGGCCTGTTTGGTACAATGAGCAGTTCTTC. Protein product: CASSLGPVWYNEQFF.

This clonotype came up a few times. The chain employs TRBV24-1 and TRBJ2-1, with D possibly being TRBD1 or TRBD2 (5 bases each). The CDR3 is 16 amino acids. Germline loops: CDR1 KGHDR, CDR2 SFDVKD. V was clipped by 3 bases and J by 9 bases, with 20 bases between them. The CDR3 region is CATSDGGLRPDSEQFF. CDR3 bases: TGTGCCACCAGTGATGGTGGACTCCGGCCTGACAGTGAGCAGTTCTTC.